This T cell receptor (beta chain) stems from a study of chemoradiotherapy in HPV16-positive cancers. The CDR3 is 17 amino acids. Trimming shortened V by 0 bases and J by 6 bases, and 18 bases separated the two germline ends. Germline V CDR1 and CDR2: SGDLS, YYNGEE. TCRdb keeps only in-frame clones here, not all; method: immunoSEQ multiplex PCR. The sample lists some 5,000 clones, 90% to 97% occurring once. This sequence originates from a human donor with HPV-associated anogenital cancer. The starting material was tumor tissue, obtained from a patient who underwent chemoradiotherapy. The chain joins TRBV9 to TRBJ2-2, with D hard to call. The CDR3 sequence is CASSVAAGPLGAGELFF. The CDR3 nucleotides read TGTGCCAGCAGCGTAGCCGCAGGCCCGCTTGGGGCCGGGGAGCTGTTTTTT.